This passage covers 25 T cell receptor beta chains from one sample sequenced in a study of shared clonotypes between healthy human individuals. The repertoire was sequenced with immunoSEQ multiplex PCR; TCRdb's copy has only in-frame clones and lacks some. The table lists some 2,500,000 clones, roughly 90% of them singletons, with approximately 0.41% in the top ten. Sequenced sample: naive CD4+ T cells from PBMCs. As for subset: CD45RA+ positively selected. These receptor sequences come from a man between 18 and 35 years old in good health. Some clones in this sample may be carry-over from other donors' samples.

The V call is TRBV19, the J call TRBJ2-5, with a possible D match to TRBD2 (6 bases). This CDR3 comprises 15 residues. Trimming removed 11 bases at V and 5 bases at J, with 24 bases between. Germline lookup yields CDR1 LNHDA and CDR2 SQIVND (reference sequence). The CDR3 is CASKPGLAGGETQYF. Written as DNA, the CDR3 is TGTGCCTCAAAGCCCGGACTGGCAGGAGGGGAGACCCAGTACTTC.

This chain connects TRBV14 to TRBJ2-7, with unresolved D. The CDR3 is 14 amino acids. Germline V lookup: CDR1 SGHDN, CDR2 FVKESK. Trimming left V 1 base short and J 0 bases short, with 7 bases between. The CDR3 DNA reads TGTGCCAGCAGCCAAGGCCCCAGCTCCTACGAGCAGTACTTC. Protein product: CASSQGPSSYEQYF.

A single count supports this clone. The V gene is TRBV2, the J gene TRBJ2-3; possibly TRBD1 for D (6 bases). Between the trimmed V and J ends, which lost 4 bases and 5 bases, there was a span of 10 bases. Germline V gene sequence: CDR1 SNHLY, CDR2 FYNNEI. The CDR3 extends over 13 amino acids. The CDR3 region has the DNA TGTGCCAGCAGTGGGTTACAGGGAGATACGCAGTATTTT. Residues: CASSGLQGDTQYF.

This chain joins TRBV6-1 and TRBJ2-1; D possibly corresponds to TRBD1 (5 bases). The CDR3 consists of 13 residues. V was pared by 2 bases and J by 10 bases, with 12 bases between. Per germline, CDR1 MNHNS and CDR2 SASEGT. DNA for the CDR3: TGTGCCAGCAGTGAACAGGGCAGATGGGAGCAGTTCTTC. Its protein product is CASSEQGRWEQFF.

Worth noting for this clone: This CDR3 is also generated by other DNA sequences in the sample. The DNA of the CDR3 is TGCAGCGTTGGGTGGAAGAACACCGGGGAGCTGTTTTTT. Protein product: CSVGWKNTGELFF. The chain links TRBV29-1 to TRBJ2-2; no definite D call. The germline V and J ends were trimmed by 4 bases and 1 base, with 7 bases remaining between them. The CDR3 sequence is 13 residues long. CDR1 and CDR2 from the germline V gene are SQVTM and ANQGSEA.

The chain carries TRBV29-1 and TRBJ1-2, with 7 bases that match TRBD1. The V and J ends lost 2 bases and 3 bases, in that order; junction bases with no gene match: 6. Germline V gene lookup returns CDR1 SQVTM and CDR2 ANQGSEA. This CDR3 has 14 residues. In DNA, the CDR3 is TGCAGCGTTGAAATGGCAGGGGGTGACTATGGCTACACCTTC. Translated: CSVEMAGGDYGYTF.

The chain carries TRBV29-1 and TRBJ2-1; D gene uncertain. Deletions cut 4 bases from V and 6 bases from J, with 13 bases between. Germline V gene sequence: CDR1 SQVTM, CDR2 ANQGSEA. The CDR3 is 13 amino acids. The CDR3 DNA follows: TGCAGCGTTGCTGACTTTCTACCCAATGAGCAGTTCTTC. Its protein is CSVADFLPNEQFF.

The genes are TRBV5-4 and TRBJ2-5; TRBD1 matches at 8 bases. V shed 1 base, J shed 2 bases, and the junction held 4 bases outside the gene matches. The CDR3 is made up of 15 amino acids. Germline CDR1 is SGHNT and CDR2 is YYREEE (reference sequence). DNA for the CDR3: TGTGCCAGCAGCTTGTTGTACAGGGGGCAAGAGACCCAGTACTTC. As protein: CASSLLYRGQETQYF.

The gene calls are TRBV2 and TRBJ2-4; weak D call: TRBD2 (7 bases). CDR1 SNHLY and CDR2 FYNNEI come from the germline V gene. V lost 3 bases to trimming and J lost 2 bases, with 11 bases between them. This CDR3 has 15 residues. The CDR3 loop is CASSEGGATKNIQYF. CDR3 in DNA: TGTGCCAGCAGTGAGGGGGGGGCGACCAAAAACATTCAGTACTTC.

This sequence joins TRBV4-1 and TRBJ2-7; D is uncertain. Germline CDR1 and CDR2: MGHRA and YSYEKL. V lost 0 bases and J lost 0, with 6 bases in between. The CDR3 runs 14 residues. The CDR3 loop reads CASSQDQASYEQYF. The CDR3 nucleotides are TGCGCCAGCAGCCAAGATCAGGCCTCCTACGAGCAGTACTTC.

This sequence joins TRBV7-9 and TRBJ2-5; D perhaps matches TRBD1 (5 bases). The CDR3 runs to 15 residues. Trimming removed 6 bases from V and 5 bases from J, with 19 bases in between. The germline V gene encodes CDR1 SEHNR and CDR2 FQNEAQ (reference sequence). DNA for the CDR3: TGTGCCAGCAGTCGAACAGGCACAGGTTCGGAGACCCAGTACTTC. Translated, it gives CASSRTGTGSETQYF.

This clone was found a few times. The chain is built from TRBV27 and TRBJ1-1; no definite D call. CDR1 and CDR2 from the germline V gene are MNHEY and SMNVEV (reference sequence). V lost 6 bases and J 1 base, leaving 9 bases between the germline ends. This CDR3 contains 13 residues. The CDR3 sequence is CASSQQSNTEAFF. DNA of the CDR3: TGTGCCAGCAGCCAACAGTCGAACACTGAAGCTTTCTTT.

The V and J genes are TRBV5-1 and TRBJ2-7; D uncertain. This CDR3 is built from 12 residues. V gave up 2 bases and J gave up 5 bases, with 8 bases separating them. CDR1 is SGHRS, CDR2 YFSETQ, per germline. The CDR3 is CASSFGPNEQYF. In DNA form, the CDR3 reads TGCGCCAGCAGCTTTGGGCCTAACGAGCAGTACTTC.

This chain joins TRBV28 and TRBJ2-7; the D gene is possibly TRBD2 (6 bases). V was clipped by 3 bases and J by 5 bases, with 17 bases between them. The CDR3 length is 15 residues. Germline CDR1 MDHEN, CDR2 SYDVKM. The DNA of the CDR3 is TGTGCCAGCAGTTTGTGGCAGCCGGAGGGTCACGAGCAGTACTTC. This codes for CASSLWQPEGHEQYF.

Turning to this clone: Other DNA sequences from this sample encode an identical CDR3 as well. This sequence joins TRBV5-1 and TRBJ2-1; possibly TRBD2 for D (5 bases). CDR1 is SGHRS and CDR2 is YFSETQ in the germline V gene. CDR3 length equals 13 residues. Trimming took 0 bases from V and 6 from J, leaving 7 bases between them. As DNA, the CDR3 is TGCGCCAGCAGCTTGGCCGCGGGCAATGAGCAGTTCTTC. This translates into CASSLAAGNEQFF.

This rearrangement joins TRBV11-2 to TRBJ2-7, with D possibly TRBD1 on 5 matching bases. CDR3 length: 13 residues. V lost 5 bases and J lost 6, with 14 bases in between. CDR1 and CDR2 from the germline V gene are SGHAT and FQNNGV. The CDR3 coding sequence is TGTGCCAGCAGCACCCGTAGGGGCCCCGAGCAGTACTTC. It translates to CASSTRRGPEQYF.

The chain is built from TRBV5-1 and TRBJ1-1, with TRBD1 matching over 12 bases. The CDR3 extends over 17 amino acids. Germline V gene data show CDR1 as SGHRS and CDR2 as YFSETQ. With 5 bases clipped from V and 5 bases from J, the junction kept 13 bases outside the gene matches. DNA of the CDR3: TGCGCCAGCAGTTCGGCCGGGACAGGGGGCGCATTGACTGAAGCTTTCTTT. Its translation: CASSSAGTGGALTEAFF.

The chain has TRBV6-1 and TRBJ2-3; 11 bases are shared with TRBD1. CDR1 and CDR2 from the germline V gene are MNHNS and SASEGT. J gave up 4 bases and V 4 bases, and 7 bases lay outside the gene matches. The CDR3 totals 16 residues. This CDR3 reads CASSARTGGIADTQYF. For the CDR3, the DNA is TGTGCCAGCAGTGCGCGGACAGGGGGCATAGCAGATACGCAGTATTTT.

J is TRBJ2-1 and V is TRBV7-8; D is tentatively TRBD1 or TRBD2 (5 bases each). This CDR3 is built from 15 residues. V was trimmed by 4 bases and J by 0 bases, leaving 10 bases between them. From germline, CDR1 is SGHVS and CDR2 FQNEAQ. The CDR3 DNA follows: TGTGCCAGCAGCTCCCGGGACCACTCCTACAATGAGCAGTTCTTC. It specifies CASSSRDHSYNEQFF.

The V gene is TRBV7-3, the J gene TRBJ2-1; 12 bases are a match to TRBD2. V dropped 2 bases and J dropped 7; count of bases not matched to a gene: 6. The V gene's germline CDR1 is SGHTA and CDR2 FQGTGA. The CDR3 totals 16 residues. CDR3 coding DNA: TGTGCCAGCAGCTTAGGGACTAGCGGGTCTTTTAATGAGCAGTTCTTC. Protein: CASSLGTSGSFNEQFF.

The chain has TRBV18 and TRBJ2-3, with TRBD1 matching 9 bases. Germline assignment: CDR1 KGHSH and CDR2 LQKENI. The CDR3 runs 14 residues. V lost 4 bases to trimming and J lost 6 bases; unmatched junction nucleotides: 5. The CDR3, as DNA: TGTGCCAGCTCACTCCTGGACAGGGGCGATACGCAGTATTTT. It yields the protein CASSLLDRGDTQYF.

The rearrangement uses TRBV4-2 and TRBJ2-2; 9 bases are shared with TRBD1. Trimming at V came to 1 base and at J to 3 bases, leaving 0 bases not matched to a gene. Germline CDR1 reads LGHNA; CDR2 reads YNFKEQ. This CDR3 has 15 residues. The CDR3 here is CASSQGTGDTGELFF. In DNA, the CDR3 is TGTGCCAGCAGCCAAGGGACAGGGGACACCGGGGAGCTGTTTTTT.

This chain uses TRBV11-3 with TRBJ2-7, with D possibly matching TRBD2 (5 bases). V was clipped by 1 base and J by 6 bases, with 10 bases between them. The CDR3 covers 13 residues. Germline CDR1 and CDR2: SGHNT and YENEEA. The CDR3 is CASSLGPAGEQYF. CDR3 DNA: TGTGCCAGCAGCTTAGGTCCGGCGGGCGAGCAGTACTTC.

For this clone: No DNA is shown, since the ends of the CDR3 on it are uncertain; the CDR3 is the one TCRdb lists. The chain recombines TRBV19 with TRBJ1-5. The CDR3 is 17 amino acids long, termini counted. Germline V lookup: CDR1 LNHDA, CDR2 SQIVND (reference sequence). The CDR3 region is CASSIKTLFWRDQPQHF.

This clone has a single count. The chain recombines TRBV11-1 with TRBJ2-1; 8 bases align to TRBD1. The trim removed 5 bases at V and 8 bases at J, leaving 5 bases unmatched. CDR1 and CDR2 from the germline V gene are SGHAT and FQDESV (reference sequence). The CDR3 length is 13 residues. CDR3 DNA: TGTGCCAGCAGCACGGACAGGGCCGATGAGCAGTTCTTC. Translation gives CASSTDRADEQFF.